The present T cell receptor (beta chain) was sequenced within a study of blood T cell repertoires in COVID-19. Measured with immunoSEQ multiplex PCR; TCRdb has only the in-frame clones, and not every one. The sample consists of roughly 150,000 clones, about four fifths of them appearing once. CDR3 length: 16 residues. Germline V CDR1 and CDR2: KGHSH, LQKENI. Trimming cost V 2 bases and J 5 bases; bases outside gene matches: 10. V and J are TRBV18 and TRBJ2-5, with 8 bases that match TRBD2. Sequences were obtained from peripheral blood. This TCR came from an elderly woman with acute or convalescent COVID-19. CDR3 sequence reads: CASSPFQRETQETQYF. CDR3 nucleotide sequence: TGTGCCAGCTCACCATTCCAGCGGGAGACTCAGGAGACCCAGTACTTC.